A selection of T cell receptor beta chains follows, all from one sample in a study of blood T cell repertoires in COVID-19. Here immunoSEQ multiplex PCR was the method, and the copy in TCRdb shows in-frame clones only, minus some. Altogether roughly 180,000 clones are present, 86% being singletons, with the ten largest covering about 9.7%. Sequenced material: PBMCs or T cells enriched from blood (not recorded which). These TCRs come from a young woman who had recovered from COVID-19. Each CDR3 is given with its conserved first and last residue. The D gene is left open where the match is weak. Clone size is not always given. Where it is, it says once, few, many or a class for expanded clones.

d_call: -
v_call: TRBV27
clone_size: -
j_call: TRBJ2-6
cdr3_nt: TGTGCCAGCAGTTCGATAGTCTCTGGGGCCAACGTCCTGACTTTC
cdr3_aa: CASSSIVSGANVLTF

d_call: TRBD2
v_call: TRBV2
clone_size: -
j_call: TRBJ2-7
cdr3_nt: TGTGCCAGCAGTGATATGGGACTAGCGGGATCCTACGAGCAGTACTTC
cdr3_aa: CASSDMGLAGSYEQYF

d_call: -
v_call: TRBV6-1
clone_size: -
j_call: TRBJ1-2
cdr3_nt: TGTGCCAGCAGTGAAGCTAGAACAGGTACTAACTATGGCTACACCTTC
cdr3_aa: CASSEARTGTNYGYTF

d_call: TRBD2
v_call: TRBV7-8
clone_size: -
j_call: TRBJ2-1
cdr3_nt: TGTGCCAGCAGCTTACCAGGACAGGGTGCTAGCGGGAGGAGTAGGGCCTACAATGAGCAGTTCTTC
cdr3_aa: CASSLPGQGASGRSRAYNEQFF

d_call: -
v_call: TRBV28
clone_size: -
j_call: TRBJ1-4
cdr3_nt: TGTGCCAGCAGTTTTCCTTTTGACACGTTAAATGAAAAACTGTTTTTT
cdr3_aa: CASSFPFDTLNEKLFF

d_call: -
v_call: TRBV7-9
clone_size: -
j_call: TRBJ1-3
cdr3_nt: TGTGCCAGCAGCTTTGAGGCCAGAGTGAACACCATATATTTT
cdr3_aa: CASSFEARVNTIYF

d_call: TRBD2
v_call: TRBV11-3
clone_size: -
j_call: TRBJ2-2
cdr3_nt: TGTGCCAGCAGCTCCCCTCGCGGGGGCACCGGGGAGCTGTTTTTT
cdr3_aa: CASSSPRGGTGELFF

d_call: -
v_call: TRBV20-1
clone_size: -
j_call: TRBJ1-5
cdr3_nt: TGCAGTGCTAGTTCAGGGTTGAGCAATCAGCCCCAGCATTTT
cdr3_aa: CSASSGLSNQPQHF

d_call: -
v_call: TRBV7-6
clone_size: -
j_call: TRBJ2-7
cdr3_nt: TGTGCCAGCAGCTTAGTGGCAGATGCACTAACCTACGAGCAGTACTTC
cdr3_aa: CASSLVADALTYEQYF

d_call: -
v_call: TRBV28
clone_size: -
j_call: TRBJ1-5
cdr3_nt: TGTGCCACACAGTACTTAAGCAATCAGCCCCAGCATTTT
cdr3_aa: CATQYLSNQPQHF

d_call: -
v_call: TRBV2
clone_size: -
j_call: TRBJ1-5
cdr3_nt: TGTGCCAGCAGTGGGGGGCAAGAGCCCCAGCATTTT
cdr3_aa: CASSGGQEPQHF

d_call: -
v_call: TRBV5-1
clone_size: -
j_call: TRBJ2-3
cdr3_nt: TGCGCCAGCAGCTTGGTGACTACTAGCACAGATACGCAGTATTTT
cdr3_aa: CASSLVTTSTDTQYF

d_call: -
v_call: TRBV15
clone_size: -
j_call: TRBJ2-5
cdr3_nt: TGTGCCACCAGCCCCGGGGACACCCAAGAGACCCAGTACTTC
cdr3_aa: CATSPGDTQETQYF

d_call: -
v_call: TRBV29-1
clone_size: -
j_call: TRBJ2-2
cdr3_nt: TGCAGCGTTGACTCCGGGGAGCTGTTTTTT
cdr3_aa: CSVDSGELFF

d_call: TRBD1
v_call: TRBV28
clone_size: -
j_call: TRBJ1-5
cdr3_nt: TGTGCCAGCGGGGTATCGACTAGGCTACAGGGGTTAAATCAGCCCCAGCATTTT
cdr3_aa: CASGVSTRLQGLNQPQHF

d_call: TRBD2
v_call: TRBV28
clone_size: -
j_call: TRBJ2-1
cdr3_nt: TGTGCCAGCAGTCCACGCCTGCCCAGCGGGAGGGGATACAATGAGCAGTTCTTC
cdr3_aa: CASSPRLPSGRGYNEQFF

d_call: TRBD2
v_call: TRBV5-4
clone_size: once
j_call: TRBJ2-7
cdr3_nt: TGTGCCAGCAGCCAGCAGGGACTAGGTTCCGAGCAGTACTTC
cdr3_aa: CASSQQGLGSEQYF

d_call: TRBD1
v_call: TRBV9
clone_size: -
j_call: TRBJ2-1
cdr3_nt: TGTGCCAGCAGCTTAGGGACAGGGGGGCACAATGAGCAGTTCTTC
cdr3_aa: CASSLGTGGHNEQFF

d_call: -
v_call: TRBV19
clone_size: few
j_call: TRBJ1-2
cdr3_nt: TGTGCCAGTAGTGGCACAGGGATTGACTATGGCTACACCTTC
cdr3_aa: CASSGTGIDYGYTF

d_call: TRBD1
v_call: TRBV11-3
clone_size: -
j_call: TRBJ2-3
cdr3_nt: TGTGCCAGCAGCCACCCCGGGCAGGGGGCACAAGATACGCAGTATTTT
cdr3_aa: CASSHPGQGAQDTQYF

d_call: -
v_call: TRBV19
clone_size: -
j_call: TRBJ2-1
cdr3_nt: TGTGCCAGTAGTATAGGCCTAGCGTCGCTCAATGAGCAGTTCTTC
cdr3_aa: CASSIGLASLNEQFF

d_call: TRBD2
v_call: TRBV12-3/TRBV12-4
clone_size: -
j_call: TRBJ2-1
cdr3_nt: TGTGCCGCTCACGGGGGGGTCCTTAATGAGCAGTTCTTC
cdr3_aa: CAAHGGVLNEQFF

d_call: TRBD1
v_call: TRBV29-1
clone_size: -
j_call: TRBJ1-6
cdr3_nt: TGCAGCGTGGGGACAGGGTTGGCCAATTCACCCCTCCACTTT
cdr3_aa: CSVGTGLANSPLHF

d_call: -
v_call: TRBV2
clone_size: -
j_call: TRBJ2-1
cdr3_nt: TGTGCCAGCATGTGGGGCAGGGCAACTATTGTGACCTACAATGAGCAGTTCTTC
cdr3_aa: CASMWGRATIVTYNEQFF

d_call: TRBD1
v_call: TRBV28
clone_size: -
j_call: TRBJ2-1
cdr3_nt: TGTGCCAGCAGGCCGATGACAGGGGGAAGGGAGCAGTTCTTC
cdr3_aa: CASRPMTGGREQFF

d_call: -
v_call: TRBV2
clone_size: -
j_call: TRBJ2-7
cdr3_nt: TGTGCCAGCGGGGTGGGGGCTGACCCCTACGAGCAGTACTTC
cdr3_aa: CASGVGADPYEQYF

d_call: TRBD1
v_call: TRBV28
clone_size: -
j_call: TRBJ2-7
cdr3_nt: TGTGCCAGCAGTTTAATGCTGGGACAGGCCCCCTACGAGCAGTACTTC
cdr3_aa: CASSLMLGQAPYEQYF

d_call: -
v_call: TRBV11-2
clone_size: -
j_call: TRBJ1-2
cdr3_nt: TGTGCCAGCAGCTTGCCGGGATCTAGCCGTTTTTTTGCCTTC
cdr3_aa: CASSLPGSSRFFAF

d_call: TRBD1
v_call: TRBV29-1
clone_size: once
j_call: TRBJ2-3
cdr3_nt: TGCAGCGTTGAATCGGGACAGGGGGGAAGCACAGATACGCAGTATTTT
cdr3_aa: CSVESGQGGSTDTQYF

d_call: -
v_call: TRBV7-8
clone_size: -
j_call: TRBJ2-5
cdr3_nt: TGTGCCAGCAGCTTAGTGTACACATCCCAAGAGACCCAGTACTTC
cdr3_aa: CASSLVYTSQETQYF

d_call: TRBD2
v_call: TRBV7-8
clone_size: -
j_call: TRBJ2-7
cdr3_nt: TGTGCCAGCAGCTTAGGAGCGGGAGGGTCCTACGAGCAGTACTTC
cdr3_aa: CASSLGAGGSYEQYF

d_call: TRBD1
v_call: TRBV28
clone_size: -
j_call: TRBJ2-7
cdr3_nt: TGTGCCAGCAGCCGTACTCCGGGACAGGTGGGCGAGCAGTACTTC
cdr3_aa: CASSRTPGQVGEQYF

d_call: TRBD1
v_call: TRBV7-7
clone_size: -
j_call: TRBJ2-5
cdr3_nt: TGTGCTAGCAGCTCGACAGGGGGCGAAGAGACCCAGTACTTC
cdr3_aa: CASSSTGGEETQYF

d_call: TRBD1
v_call: TRBV19
clone_size: -
j_call: TRBJ2-7
cdr3_nt: TGTGCCAGTAGTACCCGGGACAGTGCCCCGTACTTC
cdr3_aa: CASSTRDSAPYF

d_call: -
v_call: TRBV10-3
clone_size: -
j_call: TRBJ1-6
cdr3_nt: TGTGCCATCAGAGGCAGCGAGAATTCACCCCTCCACTTT
cdr3_aa: CAIRGSENSPLHF

d_call: TRBD1
v_call: TRBV25-1
clone_size: -
j_call: TRBJ1-1
cdr3_nt: TGTGCCAGCAGCGAGACAGGGGGGGACACTGAAGCTTTCTTT
cdr3_aa: CASSETGGDTEAFF

d_call: -
v_call: TRBV2
clone_size: few
j_call: TRBJ2-7
cdr3_nt: TGTGCCAGCAACGGGAACGAGCAGTACTTC
cdr3_aa: CASNGNEQYF

d_call: TRBD2
v_call: TRBV27
clone_size: -
j_call: TRBJ2-3
cdr3_nt: TGTGCCAGCAGTTTAGGGGTCGGGGCGGGAGTGCGAGATACGCAGTATTTT
cdr3_aa: CASSLGVGAGVRDTQYF

d_call: TRBD2
v_call: TRBV6-5
clone_size: -
j_call: TRBJ2-7
cdr3_nt: TGTGCCAGCAGTCCGACTAGCGGGAGAACGAAGCAGTACTTC
cdr3_aa: CASSPTSGRTKQYF